Listed below are T cell receptor beta chains from one sample, sequenced in a study of graft-versus-host responses after intestinal transplantation. No antigen is known for these receptors. Here immunoSEQ multiplex PCR was the method, and the copy in TCRdb shows in-frame clones only, minus some. The sample has 130,000 to 150,000 clones, approximately 91% seen once. The material sequenced was unstimulated CD4+ T cells sorted from spleen or lymph node cells, taken before intestinal transplant. The receptors were gathered from a human donor who received an intestinal transplant. Both conserved end residues are part of each CDR3. The order of the fields is D gene, V gene, J gene, clone size, CDR3 DNA, CDR3 protein. D genes are given only for firm matches. Some rows have no size entry. The others give once, few or many, or a class for an expanded clone.

D gene: -; V gene: TRBV28; J gene: TRBJ1-2; clone size: -; CDR3 DNA: TGTGCCAGCAGTAACTATGGCTACACCTTC; CDR3 protein: CASSNYGYTF
D gene: -; V gene: TRBV9; J gene: TRBJ2-2; clone size: -; CDR3 DNA: TGTGCCAGCGGTCCCTCGGGCACCGGGGAGCTGTTTTTT; CDR3 protein: CASGPSGTGELFF
D gene: TRBD2; V gene: TRBV11-1; J gene: TRBJ2-1; clone size: -; CDR3 DNA: TGTGCCAGCAGCTTAGGGACTAGACCTTCCTACAATGAGCAGTTCTTC; CDR3 protein: CASSLGTRPSYNEQFF
D gene: -; V gene: TRBV5-6; J gene: TRBJ2-5; clone size: -; CDR3 DNA: TGTGCCAGCAGCCCACAGGGCCAAGAGACCCAGTACTTC; CDR3 protein: CASSPQGQETQYF
D gene: TRBD1; V gene: TRBV28; J gene: TRBJ1-3; clone size: -; CDR3 DNA: TGTGCCAGCAGTTGGCGGACAGGGGGGTCTGGAAACACCATATATTTT; CDR3 protein: CASSWRTGGSGNTIYF
D gene: TRBD2; V gene: TRBV6-5; J gene: TRBJ2-7; clone size: -; CDR3 DNA: TGTGCCAGCAGTTACTCGGGACTAGCGGCTTCCTACGAGCAGTACTTC; CDR3 protein: CASSYSGLAASYEQYF
D gene: -; V gene: TRBV19; J gene: TRBJ2-7; clone size: -; CDR3 DNA: TGTGCCAGTAGTATAGAAGGACCAAGTTACGAGCAGTACTTC; CDR3 protein: CASSIEGPSYEQYF
D gene: TRBD2; V gene: TRBV10-3; J gene: TRBJ2-5; clone size: once; CDR3 DNA: TGTGCCATCAGTGCTAGCGGGGACCAAGAGACCCAGTACTTC; CDR3 protein: CAISASGDQETQYF
D gene: TRBD1; V gene: TRBV5-5; J gene: TRBJ1-3; clone size: -; CDR3 DNA: TGTGCCAGCAGCTTAACAGGGGGCTCTGGAAACACCATATATTTT; CDR3 protein: CASSLTGGSGNTIYF
D gene: -; V gene: TRBV5-1; J gene: TRBJ1-1; clone size: -; CDR3 DNA: TGCGCCAGCAGCCGAGGAGGGGAGAACACTGAAGCTTTCTTT; CDR3 protein: CASSRGGENTEAFF
D gene: -; V gene: TRBV6-1; J gene: TRBJ1-1; clone size: once; CDR3 DNA: TGTGCCAGCAGCCAGACGGGGTTTCGGGGCACTGAAGCTTTCTTT; CDR3 protein: CASSQTGFRGTEAFF
D gene: TRBD2; V gene: TRBV15; J gene: TRBJ2-7; clone size: -; CDR3 DNA: TGTGCCACCAGCAAAGATAGCGGGAGGGCCAGGCAGTACTTC; CDR3 protein: CATSKDSGRARQYF
D gene: TRBD1; V gene: TRBV5-4; J gene: TRBJ2-7; clone size: -; CDR3 DNA: TGTGCCAGCAGCTTGGGCCGGCCAGGGGGCTTTGCCTACGAGCAGTACTTC; CDR3 protein: CASSLGRPGGFAYEQYF
D gene: -; V gene: TRBV19; J gene: TRBJ2-7; clone size: -; CDR3 DNA: TGTGCCAGTAGTATAAAGCCGACCTACGAGCAGTACTTC; CDR3 protein: CASSIKPTYEQYF
D gene: -; V gene: TRBV25-1; J gene: TRBJ2-2; clone size: -; CDR3 DNA: TGTGCCAGCAGTGAATGGAAGCAGTTGACCGGGGAGCTGTTTTTT; CDR3 protein: CASSEWKQLTGELFF
D gene: TRBD2; V gene: TRBV9; J gene: TRBJ2-7; clone size: -; CDR3 DNA: TGTGCCAGCAGCGTACTAGCGGGAGGTTGGGAGCAGTACTTC; CDR3 protein: CASSVLAGGWEQYF
D gene: -; V gene: TRBV30; J gene: TRBJ2-1; clone size: once; CDR3 DNA: TGTGCCTGGAGGGGCCCCGGTCAGGGCCGTAATGAGCAGTTCTTC; CDR3 protein: CAWRGPGQGRNEQFF
D gene: -; V gene: TRBV30; J gene: TRBJ2-2; clone size: -; CDR3 DNA: TGTGCGGGGAGGTCCCAGAGTACCGGGGAGCTGTTTTTT; CDR3 protein: CAGRSQSTGELFF
D gene: -; V gene: TRBV15; J gene: TRBJ2-7; clone size: -; CDR3 DNA: TGTGCCACCAGCAGGCGCGGGGGCGAACTCTCCTACGAGCAGTACTTC; CDR3 protein: CATSRRGGELSYEQYF
D gene: TRBD1; V gene: TRBV9; J gene: TRBJ1-1; clone size: -; CDR3 DNA: TGTGCCAGCAGCCCACAGGGGAGGACTGAAGCTTTCTTT; CDR3 protein: CASSPQGRTEAFF
D gene: -; V gene: TRBV5-1; J gene: TRBJ1-1; clone size: -; CDR3 DNA: TGCGCCAGCAGCTTGGACCGGTTGAACACTGAAGCTTTCTTT; CDR3 protein: CASSLDRLNTEAFF
D gene: -; V gene: TRBV7-9; J gene: TRBJ1-3; clone size: -; CDR3 DNA: TGTGCCAGCAGCCTAGGGAGGCCCGGCTCTGGAAACACCATATATTTT; CDR3 protein: CASSLGRPGSGNTIYF
D gene: -; V gene: TRBV15; J gene: TRBJ2-7; clone size: once; CDR3 DNA: TGTGCCACCAGCAGAGATCCCGGCGGCGTCGGAGGGGGGTACGAGCAGTACTTC; CDR3 protein: CATSRDPGGVGGGYEQYF
D gene: -; V gene: TRBV10-2; J gene: TRBJ1-2; clone size: -; CDR3 DNA: TGCGCCAGCACCCAGGGAAACTATGGCTACACCTTC; CDR3 protein: CASTQGNYGYTF
D gene: -; V gene: TRBV4-2; J gene: TRBJ2-2; clone size: -; CDR3 DNA: TGTGCCAGCAGCCAAGATACTATGGGCCTAACAAACACCGGGGAGCTGTTTTTT; CDR3 protein: CASSQDTMGLTNTGELFF
D gene: -; V gene: TRBV5-4; J gene: TRBJ2-5; clone size: -; CDR3 DNA: TGTGCCAGCAGCGTCGACAGGTCCGGGGCCAAAGAGACCCAGTACTTC; CDR3 protein: CASSVDRSGAKETQYF
D gene: TRBD1; V gene: TRBV28; J gene: TRBJ1-2; clone size: -; CDR3 DNA: TGTGCCAGCAGTTCCCCACGCAGGGGGCGCAGGACTGAAAACTATGGCTACACCTTC; CDR3 protein: CASSSPRRGRRTENYGYTF
D gene: TRBD2; V gene: TRBV28; J gene: TRBJ2-7; clone size: once; CDR3 DNA: TGTGCCAGCAGCAGCAGCCTAGGACTAGCGGGAGCCCACGAGCAGTACTTC; CDR3 protein: CASSSSLGLAGAHEQYF
D gene: -; V gene: TRBV9; J gene: TRBJ2-7; clone size: -; CDR3 DNA: TGTGCCAGCAGCGTGGGACGGATAACCTACGAGCAGTACTTC; CDR3 protein: CASSVGRITYEQYF
D gene: TRBD1; V gene: TRBV25-1; J gene: TRBJ1-3; clone size: -; CDR3 DNA: TGTGCCAGCAGTTCACAGGGGGCGCCGGGAAACACCATATATTTT; CDR3 protein: CASSSQGAPGNTIYF
D gene: -; V gene: TRBV28; J gene: TRBJ2-5; clone size: -; CDR3 DNA: TGTGCCAGCAGTTTTAAAGCGACGGGTGAGACCCAGTACTTC; CDR3 protein: CASSFKATGETQYF
D gene: -; V gene: TRBV2; J gene: TRBJ2-1; clone size: -; CDR3 DNA: TGTGCCAGCAGTGAAGAGGAGGAACCAAACAATGAGCAGTTCTTC; CDR3 protein: CASSEEEEPNNEQFF
D gene: -; V gene: TRBV7-9; J gene: TRBJ1-1; clone size: once; CDR3 DNA: TGTGCCAGCAGCCCCCGACAGTTCATGAACACTGAAGCTTTCTTT; CDR3 protein: CASSPRQFMNTEAFF
D gene: TRBD1; V gene: TRBV7-3; J gene: TRBJ2-1; clone size: -; CDR3 DNA: TGTGCCAGCAGCTCGGGACAGGAGCAGTTCTTC; CDR3 protein: CASSSGQEQFF
D gene: -; V gene: TRBV6-4; J gene: TRBJ2-5; clone size: once; CDR3 DNA: TGTGCCAGCAGTGACTGGGACCCCCAAGAGACCCAGTACTTC; CDR3 protein: CASSDWDPQETQYF
D gene: TRBD1; V gene: TRBV7-2; J gene: TRBJ1-2; clone size: -; CDR3 DNA: TGTGCCAGCAGCTCGTACAGGGGGCGCGACTATGGCTACACCTTC; CDR3 protein: CASSSYRGRDYGYTF
D gene: -; V gene: TRBV19; J gene: TRBJ2-3; clone size: -; CDR3 DNA: TGTGCCAGTAGTATACAAGGCACAGATACGCAGTATTTT; CDR3 protein: CASSIQGTDTQYF
D gene: TRBD2; V gene: TRBV2; J gene: TRBJ2-7; clone size: -; CDR3 DNA: TGTGCCAGCAGTGACTCTAGCGGGAGGGCCATATACGAGCAGTACTTC; CDR3 protein: CASSDSSGRAIYEQYF